The subject of this entry is one T cell receptor beta chain. Here immunoSEQ multiplex PCR was the method, and the copy in TCRdb shows in-frame clones only, minus some. The data show around 40,000 clones, around nine tenths seen once. The sample comes from a study of resident and recirculating memory T cells in vitiligo. The CDR3 runs 16 residues. V lost 3 bases and J lost 2, with 15 bases in between. Germline loops: CDR1 LNHDA, CDR2 SQIVND (reference sequence). The chain is built from TRBV19 and TRBJ2-3; no clear D. The sample consisted of blood. This receptor was taken from a male donor with vitiligo. The CDR3 is CASSMSTLTSTDTQYF. The CDR3 DNA reads TGTGCCAGTAGTATGTCCACCCTGACATCCACAGATACGCAGTATTTT.